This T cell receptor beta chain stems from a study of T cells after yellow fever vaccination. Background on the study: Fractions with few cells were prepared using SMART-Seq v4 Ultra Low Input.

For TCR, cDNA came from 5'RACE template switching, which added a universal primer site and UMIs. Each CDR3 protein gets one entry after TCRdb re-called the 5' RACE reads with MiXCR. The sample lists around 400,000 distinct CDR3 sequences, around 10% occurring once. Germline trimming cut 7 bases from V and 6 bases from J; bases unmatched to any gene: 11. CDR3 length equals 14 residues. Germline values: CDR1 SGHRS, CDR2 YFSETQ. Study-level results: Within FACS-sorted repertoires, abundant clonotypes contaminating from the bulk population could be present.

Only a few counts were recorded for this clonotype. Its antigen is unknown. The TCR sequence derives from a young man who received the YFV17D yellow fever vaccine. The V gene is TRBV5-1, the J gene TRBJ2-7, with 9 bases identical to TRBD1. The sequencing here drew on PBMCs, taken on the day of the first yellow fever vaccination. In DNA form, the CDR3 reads TGCGCCAGCCGAAGAGCGGACAGGGGTTTCGAGCAGTACTTC. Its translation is CASRRADRGFEQYF.